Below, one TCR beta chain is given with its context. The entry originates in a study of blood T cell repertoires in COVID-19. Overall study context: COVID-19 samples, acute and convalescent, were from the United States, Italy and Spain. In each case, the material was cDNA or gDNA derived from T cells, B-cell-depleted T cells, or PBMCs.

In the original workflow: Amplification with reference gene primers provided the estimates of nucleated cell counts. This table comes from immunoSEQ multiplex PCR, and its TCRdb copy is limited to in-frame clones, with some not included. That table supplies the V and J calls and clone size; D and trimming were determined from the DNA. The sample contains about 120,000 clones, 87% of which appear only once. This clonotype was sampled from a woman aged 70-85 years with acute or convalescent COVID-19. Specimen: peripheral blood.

CDR3 nucleotide sequence: TGTGCCAGCAGGTTACAGGGTTGGAACTATGGCTACACCTTC. This sequence encodes CASRLQGWNYGYTF. The genes are TRBV6-5 and TRBJ1-2; D might be TRBD1 (6 bases). Between the trimmed V and J ends, which lost 6 bases and 2 bases, there was a span of 13 bases. Germline V gene lookup returns CDR1 MNHEY and CDR2 SVGAGI. The CDR3 is made up of 14 amino acids.